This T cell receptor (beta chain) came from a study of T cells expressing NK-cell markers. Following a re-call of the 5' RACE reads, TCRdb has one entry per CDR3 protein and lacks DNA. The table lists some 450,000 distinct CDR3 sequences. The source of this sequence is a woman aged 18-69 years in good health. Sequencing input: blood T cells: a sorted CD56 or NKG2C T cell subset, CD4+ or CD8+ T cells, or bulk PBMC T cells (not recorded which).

CDR3 in amino acids: CASSLATSGSSYEQYF. The chain couples TRBV5-1 to TRBJ2-7; with no DNA, the TCRdb D assignment of TRBD2 cannot be verified. Germline CDR1 SGHRS, CDR2 YFSETQ. This CDR3 is 16 amino acids long.